Presented here are 27 T cell receptor beta chains from one specimen sequenced in a study of cytomegalovirus exposure and HLA in healthy donors. PCR employed 60 Vbeta and 13 Jbeta primers. The repertoire was sequenced with immunoSEQ multiplex PCR; TCRdb's copy has only in-frame clones and lacks some. The sample contains about 97,000 clones, around 81% of which appear only once. The material sequenced was PBMCs. The receptors originated from a man aged 35-49 years in good health and CMV-seropositive.

This chain joins TRBV12-5 and TRBJ1-1; D ambiguous. V lost 0 bases, J lost 8 bases, and 10 bases lay in between. From germline, CDR1 is LGHNT and CDR2 FRNRAP. The CDR3 runs to 13 residues. CDR3 protein: CASGLVAGGEAFF. The CDR3 bases are TGTGCTAGTGGTTTGGTGGCGGGAGGAGAAGCTTTCTTT.

This clone was counted between two and nine times. The CDR3 protein is CASSRPGSYGYTF. In DNA, the CDR3 is TGTGCCAGCTCTCGGCCGGGTTCCTATGGCTACACCTTC. This chain uses TRBV11-2 with TRBJ1-2; D gene ambiguous. V lost 8 bases and J 4 bases, leaving 14 bases between the germline ends. In germline, CDR1 is SGHAT, CDR2 FQNNGV. This CDR3 has 13 amino acids.

V usage is TRBV4-1 and J usage is TRBJ1-1; unclear D gene. This CDR3 spans 17 amino acids. The V end lost 0 bases, the J end lost 3 bases, and 17 bases lay between the germline ends. Germline V gives CDR1 MGHRA, CDR2 YSYEKL. CDR3 sequence reads: CASSQEETGFGYTEAFF. CDR3 coding DNA: TGCGCCAGCAGCCAAGAGGAAACCGGGTTTGGTTACACTGAAGCTTTCTTT.

V gene TRBV29-1 combines with J gene TRBJ1-5; TRBD1 is a possible D gene (6 bases). The CDR3 totals 14 residues. Deletions cut 6 bases from V and 1 base from J, with 13 bases between. Germline V gene data show CDR1 as SQVTM and CDR2 as ANQGSEA. In DNA, the CDR3 is TGCAGCGTCCAGGGGAGTGGGAGCAATCAGCCCCAGCATTTT. Translation: CSVQGSGSNQPQHF.

V usage is TRBV28 and J usage is TRBJ2-7, with 7 bases identical to TRBD1. This CDR3 has 15 residues. Germline V gives CDR1 MDHEN, CDR2 SYDVKM. V lost 8 bases and J lost 2; bases outside the gene matches: 12. The CDR3 sequence is CASFTLRQGTYEQYF. As DNA, the CDR3 is TGTGCCAGCTTTACCCTGCGACAGGGAACCTACGAGCAGTACTTC.

The chain carries TRBV18 and TRBJ1-3; tentative D call: TRBD1 (5 bases). V lost 2 bases, J lost 0 bases, and 14 bases lay in between. The CDR3 totals 17 residues. The germline CDR1 and CDR2 sequences are KGHSH and LQKENI. CDR3 in amino acids: CASSPLGLLSSGNTIYF. CDR3 nucleotide sequence: TGTGCCAGCTCACCATTGGGGCTCCTCAGCTCTGGAAACACCATATATTTT.

This chain connects TRBV27 to TRBJ2-7; 10 bases fit TRBD1. The V and J ends lost 8 bases and 4 bases, in that order; junction bases with no gene match: 5. The CDR3 is 13 residues long. CDR1 is MNHEY and CDR2 is SMNVEV in the germline V gene (reference sequence). The CDR3 loop is CASGDRGPYEQYF. CDR3 coding DNA: TGTGCCAGCGGTGACAGGGGGCCTTACGAGCAGTACTTC.

This chain uses TRBV19 with TRBJ2-3, with 9 bases matching TRBD2. Unmatched junction bases numbered 6, after V lost 6 bases and J lost 2 bases. Germline assignment: CDR1 LNHDA and CDR2 SQIVND (reference sequence). The CDR3 consists of 15 residues. The CDR3 bases are TGTGCCAGTAGGAAGCGGACTAGCGACACAGATACGCAGTATTTT. It codes for CASRKRTSDTDTQYF.

This clone was found a few times. The rearrangement joins TRBV5-1 to TRBJ2-7, with TRBD2 identical over 7 bases. The trim removed 4 bases at V and 0 bases at J, leaving 16 bases unmatched. The germline CDR1 and CDR2 sequences are SGHRS and YFSETQ. The CDR3 extends over 18 amino acids. For the CDR3, the DNA is TGCGCCAGCAGCCCCGGACTAGTCGGGATGTCTCGCTCCTACGAGCAGTACTTC. Its protein product is CASSPGLVGMSRSYEQYF.

The chain recombines TRBV6-5 with TRBJ2-7; D ambiguous. The germline gives CDR1 MNHEY, CDR2 SVGAGI. The CDR3 totals 11 residues. Trimming cost V 6 bases and J 9 bases, with 12 bases left between them. CDR3: CASSPPPGQYF. In DNA, the CDR3 is TGTGCCAGCAGCCCGCCACCCGGGCAGTACTTC.

This clone appeared once. The chain links TRBV18 to TRBJ1-5, with a weak D call TRBD1 (6 bases). The CDR3 totals 15 residues. V dropped 2 bases and J dropped 2 bases, with 10 bases sitting between them. CDR1 is KGHSH, CDR2 LQKENI, per germline. CDR3 protein: CASSPTGLGNQPQHF. CDR3 coding DNA: TGTGCCAGCTCACCAACAGGGTTGGGCAATCAGCCCCAGCATTTT.

This clone was recorded a few times. The chain is built from TRBV6-6 and TRBJ1-1; D is uncertain. The CDR3 consists of 15 residues. V dropped 7 bases and J dropped 4 bases, with 19 bases sitting between them. CDR1 is MNHNY, CDR2 SVGAGI, per germline (reference sequence). The DNA for the CDR3 is TGTGCCAGCAAACAACCGAGGATGTCTAGCACTGAAGCTTTCTTT. It encodes CASKQPRMSSTEAFF.

This clone appeared a few times. The V gene is TRBV7-3, the J gene TRBJ2-1; 7 bases align to TRBD1. Germline CDR1 and CDR2: SGHTA and FQGTGA. The CDR3 length is 15 residues. Unmatched junction bases numbered 4, after V lost 5 bases and J lost 0 bases. This CDR3 reads CASSPGQASYNEQFF. CDR3 DNA sequence: TGTGCCAGCAGCCCCGGACAGGCCTCCTACAATGAGCAGTTCTTC.

This clone was seen once. This chain uses TRBV11-2 with TRBJ2-7; 11 nucleotides line up with TRBD2. CDR3 length equals 15 residues. Germline V gene sequence: CDR1 SGHAT, CDR2 FQNNGV. With V trimmed by 6 bases and J by 5 bases, 9 bases remained unmatched. The CDR3 loop is CASRSISGGADEQYF. CDR3 sequence (DNA): TGTGCCAGCAGATCAATTAGCGGGGGGGCCGACGAGCAGTACTTC.

This clone was seen only once. The rearrangement joins TRBV7-8 to TRBJ1-1; D is undetermined. The CDR3 is 16 amino acids. Trimming cost V 5 bases and J 2 bases, with 18 bases left between them. Germline values: CDR1 SGHVS, CDR2 FQNEAQ. This CDR3 reads CASSPRRDSINTEAFF. The CDR3 DNA is TGTGCCAGCAGCCCCCGGCGGGATTCTATTAACACTGAAGCTTTCTTT.

This clone appeared once. The genes are TRBV28 and TRBJ1-2; D is possibly TRBD1 (5 bases). In germline, CDR1 is MDHEN, CDR2 SYDVKM. The CDR3 consists of 14 residues. Trimming pared 5 bases from V and 2 bases from J, leaving 12 bases between. CDR3 amino acids: CASSQGSGNYGYTF. CDR3 bases: TGTGCCAGCAGTCAGGGCAGCGGGAACTATGGCTACACCTTC.

Comments on this clone: The conserved phenylalanine or tryptophan is not found at the CDR3 terminus, so this likely reflects a read error. V gene TRBV13 combines with J gene TRBJ1-6; 9 nucleotides agree with TRBD1. The CDR3 is made up of 15 amino acids. Germline CDR1 PRHDT, CDR2 FYEKMQ (reference sequence). V was pared by 4 bases and J by 7 bases, with 5 bases of the junction left unmatched. CDR3 sequence: CASSSTGGGNSPLHL. CDR3 coding DNA: TGTGCCAGCAGCTCGACAGGGGGTGGGAATTCACCCCTCCACCTT.

The chain joins TRBV27 to TRBJ2-7, with D perhaps TRBD1 (6 bases). The germline V gene has CDR1 MNHEY and CDR2 SMNVEV (reference sequence). This CDR3 has 13 residues. Trimming cost V 3 bases and J 3 bases, with 9 bases left between them. The CDR3: CASSLGTYYEQYF. The CDR3, as DNA: TGTGCCAGCAGTTTGGGGACATACTACGAGCAGTACTTC.

Remarks on this clone: One end of the junction does not line up with germline, which may come from a read error. J is TRBJ2-1 and V is TRBV29-1; 7 nucleotides agree with TRBD2. Germline assignment: CDR1 SQVTM and CDR2 ANQGSEA. The length of the CDR3 is 18 residues. The CDR3 spells CSAELIPPAGLSRNEQFF. The CDR3 coding sequence is TGCAGCGCTGAACTAATTCCCCCAGCGGGACTCTCGAGGAATGAGCAGTTCTTC.

This clone has only a few counts. The V and J genes are TRBV5-1 and TRBJ1-1, with D perhaps TRBD1 (5 bases). The CDR3 has 14 residues. V was pared by 7 bases and J by 4 bases, with 17 bases between. CDR1 SGHRS and CDR2 YFSETQ come from the germline V gene. CDR3 amino acids: CASALQGVGTEAFF. DNA for the CDR3: TGCGCCAGCGCTCTTCAAGGGGTGGGCACTGAAGCTTTCTTT.

The chain combines TRBV19 with TRBJ1-2; the match to TRBD1 covers 12 bases. V dropped 3 bases and J dropped 7; count of bases not matched to a gene: 3. This CDR3 spans 14 amino acids. Germline V gene data show CDR1 as LNHDA and CDR2 as SQIVND (reference sequence). In DNA, the CDR3 is TGTGCCAGTAGTATGGGACAGGGGGCTGGTGGCTACACCTTC. Translation gives CASSMGQGAGGYTF.

This clone was counted once. The chain links TRBV9 to TRBJ2-7, with TRBD2 matching over 12 bases. The germline V gene encodes CDR1 SGDLS and CDR2 YYNGEE. The CDR3 consists of 15 residues. Trimming cost V 3 bases and J 3 bases; bases outside gene matches: 4. This CDR3 is CASSAGLAGNYEQYF. DNA for the CDR3: TGTGCCAGCAGCGCCGGACTAGCGGGGAACTACGAGCAGTACTTC. The full variable domain, rest sourced from reference TRBV9 and TRBJ2-7, is DSGVTQTPKHLITATGQRVTLRCSPRSGDLSVYWYQQSLDQGLQFLIQYYNGEERAKGNILERFSAQQFPDLHSELNLSSLELGDSALYFCASSAGLAGNYEQYFGPGTRLTVT.

V is TRBV18 and J is TRBJ2-5, with D perhaps TRBD2 (5 bases). Germline V gene sequence: CDR1 KGHSH, CDR2 LQKENI. The CDR3 is 13 residues long. V dropped 3 bases and J dropped 5 bases, with 10 bases sitting between them. Written as DNA, the CDR3 is TGTGCCAGCTCACCGTATCCGGGGGAGACCCAGTACTTC. Its translation: CASSPYPGETQYF. The whole variable domain, filled in from reference TRBV18 and TRBJ2-5, reads NAGVMQNPRHLVRRRGQEARLRCSPMKGHSHVYWYRQLPEEGLKFMVYLQKENIIDESGMPKERFSAEFPKEGPSILRIQQVVRGDSAAYFCASSPYPGETQYFGPGTRLLVL.

J is TRBJ2-2 and V is TRBV6-1, with 9 bases aligning to TRBD1. The V gene end was trimmed by 4 bases and the J gene end by 7 bases; junction bases not matched to a gene: 7. Germline CDR1 and CDR2: MNHNS and SASEGT. There are 15 residues in the CDR3. The CDR3 loop reads CASSGGQGWGGELFF. CDR3 DNA: TGTGCCAGCAGTGGGGGACAGGGTTGGGGCGGGGAGCTGTTTTTT.

The J gene is TRBJ2-7, the V gene TRBV29-1; 12 positions match TRBD2. J was trimmed by 3 bases and V by 5 bases; bases with no gene match: 14. There are 17 residues in the CDR3. The germline V gene encodes CDR1 SQVTM and CDR2 ANQGSEA. CDR3 in DNA: TGCAGCGTTAGACTAGCGGGAGTAGGAGGCGGAGTCTACGAGCAGTACTTC. Its translation is CSVRLAGVGGGVYEQYF.

The chain couples TRBV27 to TRBJ2-7; a weak D match, TRBD2 (6 bases). Germline loops: CDR1 MNHEY, CDR2 SMNVEV (reference sequence). V was clipped by 6 bases and J by 1 base, with 13 bases between them. The CDR3 totals 14 residues. The CDR3 sequence: CASRGLGDSYEQYF. CDR3 DNA sequence: TGTGCCAGCAGGGGACTCGGGGATTCCTACGAGCAGTACTTC.

J is TRBJ2-7 and V is TRBV5-1; 11 positions match TRBD1. CDR1 SGHRS and CDR2 YFSETQ come from the germline V gene. After removal of 4 bases from V and 5 bases from J, the junction contained 5 bases not matched to a gene. This CDR3 is 14 amino acids long. DNA for the CDR3: TGCGCCAGCAGCGGCGGGGGACAGGGGGACGAGCAGTACTTC. Its protein product is CASSGGGQGDEQYF.